The clone carrying this TCR beta chain was recorded only once. This entry belongs to a study of blood T cell repertoires in COVID-19. About the research overall: Sites in the United States, Italy and Spain provided acute and convalescent COVID-19 samples. Nucleic acid was either cDNA or gDNA, and it came from T cells, B-cell-depleted T cells, or PBMCs.

Using immunoSEQ multiplex PCR, the repertoire was profiled, and TCRdb retains in-frame clones only, with some absent. The sample contains about 300,000 clones, 87% of which appear only once. CDR1 and CDR2 (germline): MNHEY, SVGAGI. V was cut by 6 bases and J by 1 base, with 13 bases left in between. CDR3 length equals 14 residues. The sample consisted of peripheral blood. V and J are TRBV6-5 and TRBJ2-7; D is unclear. The TCR comes from a woman between 40 and 55 years old who had recovered from COVID-19. CDR3 DNA sequence: TGTGCCAGCAGGACGGAGCCAAGGTCCTACGAGCAGTACTTC. Protein: CASRTEPRSYEQYF.